Listed here are 27 T cell receptor beta chains from one sample, sequenced in a study of blood T cell repertoires in COVID-19. Data came from immunoSEQ multiplex PCR; TCRdb stores just in-frame clones and leaves some out. The sample includes fewer than 300,000 clones, roughly 85% of them seen just once. Sequencing was carried out using peripheral blood. All receptors come from a woman aged 18-30 years with acute or convalescent COVID-19.

The chain joins TRBV18 to TRBJ2-7, with 13 bases aligning to TRBD2. This CDR3 comprises 14 residues. Losses at the gene ends were 2 bases for V and 6 bases for J; bases not matched to a gene: 1. The germline CDR1 and CDR2 sequences are KGHSH and LQKENI. This CDR3 reads CASSPGLAGVEQYF. The CDR3, as DNA: TGTGCCAGCTCACCAGGACTAGCGGGAGTCGAGCAGTACTTC.

The chain uses TRBV14 and TRBJ2-1; 8 bases are a match to TRBD2. CDR3 size: 17 residues. CDR1 is SGHDN and CDR2 is FVKESK in the germline V gene. V lost 0 bases and J lost 2; bases outside the gene matches: 6. CDR3 nucleotides: TGTGCCAGCAGCCAAGATCTAGACGGGAGGGCCTACAATGAGCAGTTCTTC. This translates into CASSQDLDGRAYNEQFF.

This chain connects TRBV7-2 to TRBJ2-1; no clear D. Trimming pared 2 bases from V and 0 bases from J, leaving 8 bases between. Per germline, CDR1 SGHTA and CDR2 FQGNSA. This CDR3 is 15 amino acids long. The CDR3 region has the DNA TGTGCCAGCAGCTTAAATAGTAACTCCTACAATGAGCAGTTCTTC. Its translation is CASSLNSNSYNEQFF. The whole variable domain, filled in from reference TRBV7-2 and TRBJ2-1, reads GAGVSQSPSNKVTEKGKDVELRCDPISGHTALYWYRQSLGQGLEFLIYFQGNSAPDKSGLPSDRFSAERTGGSVSTLTIQRTQQEDSAVYLCASSLNSNSYNEQFFGPGTRLTVL.

This clone has only a few counts. V is TRBV4-3 and J is TRBJ1-5; possible D gene TRBD1, 6 bases. The CDR3 is 18 amino acids. Per the germline V gene, CDR1 is LGHNA and CDR2 is YSLEER. V was trimmed by 0 bases and J by 3 bases, leaving 18 bases between them. Here the CDR3 DNA reads TGCGCCAGCAGCCAAGATCTACCGGGACAACAGTTCAATCAGCCCCAGCATTTT. Its protein product is CASSQDLPGQQFNQPQHF.

The chain has TRBV28 and TRBJ1-2; 10 bases fit TRBD1. Germline values: CDR1 MDHEN, CDR2 SYDVKM. Trimming at V came to 5 bases and at J to 4 bases, leaving 10 bases not matched to a gene. The CDR3 length is 16 residues. The CDR3, as DNA: TGTGCCAGCAGTCTTCCGTGGGGGACAGGGGCCTATGGCTACACCTTC. Amino acid sequence: CASSLPWGTGAYGYTF.

V usage is TRBV11-2 and J usage is TRBJ2-1, with unresolved D. The CDR3 loop spans 13 amino acids. The V gene's germline CDR1 is SGHAT and CDR2 FQNNGV. V lost 4 bases and J lost 9, with 13 bases in between. CDR3 DNA sequence: TGTGCCAGCAGCTCCCAGGCCCCTCTTGAGCAGTTCTTC. Translating it yields CASSSQAPLEQFF.

V is TRBV2 and J is TRBJ1-1; 7 positions agree with TRBD1. The V gene's germline CDR1 is SNHLY and CDR2 FYNNEI. V trimming: 8 bases; J trimming: 0 bases; junction bases outside the gene matches: 3. CDR3 length: 13 residues. The CDR3 loop is CASGGQMNTEAFF. The CDR3 region has the DNA TGTGCCAGCGGGGGACAGATGAACACTGAAGCTTTCTTT.

CDR3 sequence: CASKSRLGDTGELFF. For the CDR3, the DNA is TGTGCCAGCAAGAGTCGGCTAGGGGACACCGGGGAGCTGTTTTTT. The rearrangement joins TRBV2 to TRBJ2-2; tentative D call: TRBD1 (5 bases). Germline CDR1 is SNHLY and CDR2 is FYNNEI. Trimming left V 7 bases short and J 3 bases short, with 15 bases between. This CDR3 contains 15 residues.

The chain links TRBV18 to TRBJ2-1, with 8 bases that match TRBD2. V dropped 3 bases and J dropped 10; count of bases not matched to a gene: 11. The CDR3 spans 15 residues. The germline CDR1 and CDR2 sequences are KGHSH and LQKENI. This CDR3 reads CASSPSPGGPWEQFF. CDR3 nucleotide sequence: TGTGCCAGCTCACCCTCTCCGGGAGGGCCTTGGGAGCAGTTCTTC.

This clone has only a few counts. The gene calls are TRBV2 and TRBJ2-5, with 10 positions matching TRBD2. Trimming cost V 6 bases and J 3 bases; bases outside gene matches: 7. Germline assignment: CDR1 SNHLY and CDR2 FYNNEI. The CDR3 consists of 15 residues. This chain's CDR3 is CASSALGLAEETQYF. In DNA, the CDR3 is TGTGCCAGCAGCGCGCTTGGACTAGCGGAAGAGACCCAGTACTTC. Combining the CDR3 with reference TRBV2 and TRBJ2-5 gives the whole variable domain EPEVTQTPSHQVTQMGQEVILRCVPISNHLYFYWYRQILGQKVEFLVSFYNNEISEKSEIFDDQFSVERPDGSNFTLKIRSTKLEDSAMYFCASSALGLAEETQYFGPGTRLLVL.

This clone was recorded only once. This sequence joins TRBV15 and TRBJ2-7; 8 bases line up with TRBD1. Trimming removed 2 bases from V and 3 bases from J; junction bases left unmatched: 9. The CDR3 is 16 residues long. Germline-derived CDR1 and CDR2 are LNHNV and YYDKDF (reference sequence). Here the CDR3 reads CATSRNPTGGNYEQYF. The DNA for the CDR3 is TGTGCCACCAGCAGAAATCCAACAGGGGGGAACTACGAGCAGTACTTC.

The V and J genes are TRBV11-2 and TRBJ1-1; TRBD1 matches at 7 bases. V lost 4 bases and J lost 4; bases outside the gene matches: 9. Germline CDR1 reads SGHAT; CDR2 reads FQNNGV. The CDR3 runs 15 residues. CDR3 amino acids: CASSSQPGTVTEAFF. The CDR3 DNA reads TGTGCCAGCAGCTCGCAACCTGGGACAGTCACTGAAGCTTTCTTT.

The rearrangement uses TRBV12-3 or TRBV12-4 and TRBJ2-3; tentative D call: TRBD2 (5 bases). The CDR3 is 13 residues long. V lost 7 bases to trimming and J lost 11 bases, with 19 bases between them. CDR3 in amino acids: CASTLGLTEVQYF. In nucleotides, the CDR3 is TGTGCCAGCACCCTAGGACTCACCGAGGTGCAGTATTTT.

This clone was detected many times. The rearrangement uses TRBV23-1 and TRBJ2-3; a possible D gene is TRBD1 (6 bases). TRBV23-1 has ORF status, its function being uncertain. The CDR3 extends over 17 amino acids. The V end was cut by 10 bases, the J end by 4 bases, with 27 bases between. The CDR3, as DNA: TGCGCCATCCCCGAACTCAGGGGTCCTGTGATTTCAGATACGCAGTATTTT. This encodes CAIPELRGPVISDTQYF.

V is TRBV10-1 and J is TRBJ2-2; 7 bases fit TRBD1. This CDR3 region has 18 residues. V shed 5 bases, J shed 1 base, and the junction held 13 bases outside the gene matches. CDR1 WNHNN and CDR2 SYGVQD come from the germline V gene (reference sequence). The CDR3 here is CASSFLPRDRLNTGELFF. The DNA for the CDR3 is TGCGCCAGCAGTTTCCTTCCCCGGGACAGATTGAACACCGGGGAGCTGTTTTTT.

The chain uses TRBV6-5 and TRBJ2-7; maybe TRBD2 (5 bases). Looked up from germline, CDR1 is MNHEY and CDR2 is SVGAGI. The V and J ends lost 5 bases and 6 bases respectively, with 20 bases between them. This CDR3 is 15 amino acids long. CDR3 bases: TGTGCCAGCAGTCTCACTAGTAGCAGAAGCGTCGAGCAGTACTTC. Translation gives CASSLTSSRSVEQYF.

V and J are TRBV28 and TRBJ1-2; D is uncertain. The CDR3 spans 18 residues. Per the germline V gene, CDR1 is MDHEN and CDR2 is SYDVKM. V lost 4 bases and J 4 bases, leaving 25 bases between the germline ends. CDR3 amino acids: CASSWRYRKLIKAYGYTF. The CDR3 nucleotides read TGTGCCAGCAGTTGGAGGTACAGAAAACTTATAAAAGCCTATGGCTACACCTTC.

CDR3 region: CASSLGRGNEQYF. CDR3 DNA sequence: TGTGCCAGCAGCTTAGGGCGCGGAAACGAGCAGTACTTC. The V gene is TRBV11-2, the J gene TRBJ2-7; D not resolved. The V end was cut by 1 base, the J end by 5 bases, with 9 bases between. The CDR3 spans 13 residues. Looked up from germline, CDR1 is SGHAT and CDR2 is FQNNGV. Filled out from reference TRBV11-2 and TRBJ2-7, the complete variable domain reads EAGVAQSPRYKIIEKRQSVAFWCNPISGHATLYWYQQILGQGPKLLIQFQNNGVVDDSQLPKDRFSAERLKGVDSTLKIQPAKLEDSAVYLCASSLGRGNEQYFGPGTRLTVT.

The V gene is TRBV11-3, the J gene TRBJ2-1, with TRBD2 matching over 9 bases. The J segment lost 2 bases and the V segment lost 2 bases, leaving 7 bases of the junction unmatched. Germline V gene sequence: CDR1 SGHNT, CDR2 YENEEA. The CDR3 loop spans 17 amino acids. CDR3 sequence: CASSLWGGREPYNEQFF. The CDR3 coding sequence is TGTGCCAGCAGCTTATGGGGCGGGAGGGAACCCTACAATGAGCAGTTCTTC.

The V and J genes are TRBV7-9 and TRBJ2-7; 13 bases fit TRBD2. The CDR3 covers 16 residues. CDR1 is SEHNR, CDR2 FQNEAQ, per germline (reference sequence). Trimming at V came to 5 bases and at J to 5 bases, leaving 9 bases not matched to a gene. CDR3 region: CASSPRTSGSTDEQYF. The CDR3, as DNA: TGTGCCAGCAGCCCTCGGACTAGCGGGAGTACCGACGAGCAGTACTTC.

The chain recombines TRBV4-1 with TRBJ1-5; possibly TRBD1 for D (6 bases). The germline gives CDR1 MGHRA, CDR2 YSYEKL. The CDR3 spans 20 residues. The ends were cut back, 4 bases at V and 0 bases at J, with 25 bases in the middle. The CDR3 is CASSPPKPGGRGYSNQPQHF. The CDR3 DNA reads as TGCGCCAGCAGCCCTCCGAAACCGGGGGGAAGGGGGTATAGCAATCAGCCCCAGCATTTT.

The chain uses TRBV6-5 and TRBJ1-1; 11 bases agree with TRBD1. Germline CDR1 is MNHEY and CDR2 is SVGAGI. J gave up 6 bases and V 5 bases, and 2 bases lay outside the gene matches. CDR3 length: 13 residues. The CDR3 region has the DNA TGTGCCAGCAGTCAGGGACAGGGGGCTGAAGCTTTCTTT. Its translation is CASSQGQGAEAFF.

The V gene is TRBV9, the J gene TRBJ2-6; TRBD2 matches 12 bases. V shed 3 bases and J 0 bases; nucleotides not matched to a gene: 13. The V gene's germline CDR1 is SGDLS and CDR2 YYNGEE. The CDR3 length is 21 residues. CDR3: CASSDPVRLAGVSSGANVLTF. CDR3 nucleotides: TGTGCCAGCAGCGATCCGGTGAGACTAGCGGGGGTTAGCTCTGGGGCCAACGTCCTGACTTTC.

The V call is TRBV10-3, the J call TRBJ1-2; the D gene is possibly TRBD1 (5 bases). Germline CDR1 ENHRY, CDR2 SYGVKD. The CDR3 runs 20 residues. V dropped 1 base and J dropped 5 bases, with 29 bases sitting between them. The CDR3: CAISEWGEQVPSPGRYGYTF. The CDR3 nucleotides are TGTGCCATCAGTGAGTGGGGGGAACAGGTTCCCTCCCCGGGGCGGTATGGCTACACCTTC.

This clone occurred a few times. This chain joins TRBV6-5 and TRBJ1-1; D is possibly TRBD1 (5 bases). The CDR3 totals 15 residues. V lost 7 bases and J lost 0, with 15 bases in between. Germline assignment: CDR1 MNHEY and CDR2 SVGAGI. CDR3 amino acids: CASKKVGQMNTEAFF. The CDR3 DNA reads as TGTGCCAGCAAAAAGGTTGGACAAATGAACACTGAAGCTTTCTTT.

In the case of this clone: Other DNA sequences from this sample encode an identical CDR3 as well. V usage is TRBV6-5 and J usage is TRBJ2-5; a possible D gene is TRBD2 (5 bases). Germline V gene sequence: CDR1 MNHEY, CDR2 SVGAGI. Deletions cut 6 bases from V and 3 bases from J, with 11 bases between. The CDR3 loop spans 13 amino acids. In nucleotides, the CDR3 is TGTGCCAGCAGCCGGACGGGAAAAGAGACCCAGTACTTC. Its translation is CASSRTGKETQYF.

V usage is TRBV29-1 and J usage is TRBJ1-4, with 10 bases aligning to TRBD1. V trimming: 6 bases; J trimming: 7 bases; junction bases outside the gene matches: 5. CDR3 size: 13 residues. Germline CDR1 reads SQVTM; CDR2 reads ANQGSEA. CDR3 DNA sequence: TGCAGCGTCTTCGGGACAGGGGCTGAAAAACTGTTTTTT. As protein: CSVFGTGAEKLFF.